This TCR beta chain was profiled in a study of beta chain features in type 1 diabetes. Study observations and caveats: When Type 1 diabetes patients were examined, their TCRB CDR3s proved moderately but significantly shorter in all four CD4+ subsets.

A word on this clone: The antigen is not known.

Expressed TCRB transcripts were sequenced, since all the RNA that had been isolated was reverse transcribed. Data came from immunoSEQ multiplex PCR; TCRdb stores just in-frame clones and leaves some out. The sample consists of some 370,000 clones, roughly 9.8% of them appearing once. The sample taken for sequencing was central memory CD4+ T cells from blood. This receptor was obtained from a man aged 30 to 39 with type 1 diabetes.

The CDR3 reads CSVEKSGRAPYNIQYF. The CDR3 coding sequence is TGCAGCGTTGAAAAAAGCGGGAGGGCCCCATATAACATTCAGTACTTC. This rearrangement joins TRBV29-1 to TRBJ2-4; 10 positions agree with TRBD2. The CDR3 totals 16 residues. Trimming took 2 bases from V and 7 from J; bases not matched to a gene: 11. Per the germline V gene, CDR1 is SQVTM and CDR2 is ANQGSEA. The entire variable domain, with the rest obtained from reference TRBV29-1 and TRBJ2-4, is as follows: SAVISQKPSRDICQRGTSLTIQCQVDSQVTMMFWYRQQPGQSLTLIATANQGSEATYESGFVIDKFPISRPNLTFSTLTVSNMSPEDSSIYLCSVEKSGRAPYNIQYFGAGTRLSVL.